The rows below give T cell receptor beta chains drawn from one sample of a study of shared clonotypes between healthy human individuals. Assay used: immunoSEQ multiplex PCR; TCRdb lists only in-frame clones, some missing. This table has some 690,000 clones, about 90% appearing once. Material: memory CD8+ T cells from PBMCs. These TCRs come from a man aged 18-30 years in good health. Some clones in this sample may be carry-over from other donors' samples. The CDR3 runs from the conserved cysteine through the conserved F or W. Fields, in order: J gene, V gene, clone size, D gene, CDR3 DNA, CDR3 protein. The D gene is left open where the match is weak. Only part of the rows carry a size: once, few, many, or a class if the clone is expanded.

J gene: TRBJ2-7
V gene: TRBV4-1
clone size: -
D gene: -
CDR3 DNA: TGCGCCAGCAGCCTAGCCCACAGGGAATACGAGCAGTACTTC
CDR3 protein: CASSLAHREYEQYF

J gene: TRBJ1-2
V gene: TRBV7-9
clone size: -
D gene: -
CDR3 DNA: TGTGCCAGCACCCAGTTTACACGGGCCTACTATGGCTACACCTTC
CDR3 protein: CASTQFTRAYYGYTF

J gene: TRBJ1-1
V gene: TRBV27
clone size: once
D gene: TRBD1
CDR3 DNA: TGTGCCAGCAGTTTGACAGGGGGTACTGAAGCTTTCTTT
CDR3 protein: CASSLTGGTEAFF

J gene: TRBJ2-7
V gene: TRBV5-1
clone size: -
D gene: TRBD2
CDR3 DNA: TGCGCCAGCAGCAGTAGGCTAGCGGGAAGGTACGAGCAGTACTTC
CDR3 protein: CASSSRLAGRYEQYF

J gene: TRBJ1-4
V gene: TRBV28
clone size: few
D gene: -
CDR3 DNA: TGTGCCAGCAGGCAGACCACCCAGAATGAAAAACTGTTTTTT
CDR3 protein: CASRQTTQNEKLFF

J gene: TRBJ2-3
V gene: TRBV27
clone size: -
D gene: -
CDR3 DNA: TGTGCCAGCACCCCGGGCGGGTTAGATACGCAGTATTTT
CDR3 protein: CASTPGGLDTQYF

J gene: TRBJ1-1
V gene: TRBV6-1
clone size: -
D gene: TRBD1
CDR3 DNA: TGTGCCAGCAGTGGTTGGGACAGTAGGAGCACTGAAGCTTTCTTT
CDR3 protein: CASSGWDSRSTEAFF

J gene: TRBJ1-2
V gene: TRBV9
clone size: -
D gene: -
CDR3 DNA: TGTGCCAGCAGCGAGGGAGGTAGTTCAGGGTATGGCTACACCTTC
CDR3 protein: CASSEGGSSGYGYTF

J gene: TRBJ2-7
V gene: TRBV7-8
clone size: -
D gene: -
CDR3 DNA: TGTGCCAGCAGCTACCTAGGGGGTCTTACATCCTACGAGCAGTACTTC
CDR3 protein: CASSYLGGLTSYEQYF

J gene: TRBJ2-2
V gene: TRBV9
clone size: once
D gene: -
CDR3 DNA: TGTGCCAGCAGCCCCTGGTTCGGGGAGCTGTTTTTT
CDR3 protein: CASSPWFGELFF

J gene: TRBJ1-1
V gene: TRBV27
clone size: few
D gene: -
CDR3 DNA: TGTGCCAGCAGCACTGAAGCTTTCTTT
CDR3 protein: CASSTEAFF

J gene: TRBJ2-1
V gene: TRBV6-4
clone size: -
D gene: -
CDR3 DNA: TGTGCCAGCAGCCCCACAGGGGGGGCCTACAATGAGCAGTTCTTC
CDR3 protein: CASSPTGGAYNEQFF

J gene: TRBJ1-1
V gene: TRBV6-6
clone size: -
D gene: -
CDR3 DNA: TGTGCCAGCACCTATTCCGACCAGAACACTGAAGCTTTCTTT
CDR3 protein: CASTYSDQNTEAFF

J gene: TRBJ2-3
V gene: TRBV19
clone size: -
D gene: TRBD1
CDR3 DNA: TGTGCCAGTAGTGACCGGGACAGGGGTGCGTATTTT
CDR3 protein: CASSDRDRGAYF

J gene: TRBJ2-7
V gene: TRBV30
clone size: -
D gene: -
CDR3 DNA: TGTGCCTGGTTGACAGGACCGGCCGCACCCTACGAGCAGTACTTC
CDR3 protein: CAWLTGPAAPYEQYF

J gene: TRBJ2-5
V gene: TRBV27
clone size: -
D gene: -
CDR3 DNA: TGTGCCAGCAGTTTATTAACTGGGACTGGGGGTGGGACCCAGTACTTC
CDR3 protein: CASSLLTGTGGGTQYF

J gene: TRBJ2-2
V gene: TRBV6-6
clone size: -
D gene: -
CDR3 DNA: TGTGCCAGCAGTTACTCTACGGGCGTCGGACCGGGGGAGCTGTTTTTT
CDR3 protein: CASSYSTGVGPGELFF

J gene: TRBJ2-1
V gene: TRBV6-4
clone size: -
D gene: TRBD2
CDR3 DNA: TGTGCCAGCAGTGAAGGAGGGCGGGAGAGTATCCATGAGCAGTTCTTC
CDR3 protein: CASSEGGRESIHEQFF

J gene: TRBJ1-1
V gene: TRBV9
clone size: -
D gene: TRBD1
CDR3 DNA: TGTGCCAGCAGCGTAGCGGACAGGGGTTGGAACACTGAAGCTTTCTTT
CDR3 protein: CASSVADRGWNTEAFF

J gene: TRBJ2-7
V gene: TRBV4-2
clone size: -
D gene: -
CDR3 DNA: TGTGCCAGCAGCGCCCCTTCGGGTGACGAGCAGTACTTC
CDR3 protein: CASSAPSGDEQYF

J gene: TRBJ2-1
V gene: TRBV12-5
clone size: -
D gene: TRBD2
CDR3 DNA: TGTGCTAGTGGTTTTAATGCGGGAGAGATATACAATGAGCAGTTCTTC
CDR3 protein: CASGFNAGEIYNEQFF

J gene: TRBJ2-1
V gene: TRBV27
clone size: -
D gene: -
CDR3 DNA: TGTGCCAGCAGGGGAGGGAGGGGGAGCTCCTACAATGAGCAGTTCTTC
CDR3 protein: CASRGGRGSSYNEQFF

J gene: TRBJ1-1
V gene: TRBV25-1
clone size: -
D gene: -
CDR3 DNA: TGTGCCAGCAGGGACGGGGTGCTCGAAGCTTTCTTT
CDR3 protein: CASRDGVLEAFF

J gene: TRBJ2-4
V gene: TRBV19
clone size: -
D gene: -
CDR3 DNA: TGTGCCACCGCGGGGGCAGAATATATTCAGTACTTC
CDR3 protein: CATAGAEYIQYF

J gene: TRBJ2-7
V gene: TRBV19
clone size: -
D gene: TRBD1
CDR3 DNA: TGTGCCAGTAGTATCAACCAGGGTAAGGGGGCCGAGCAGTACTTC
CDR3 protein: CASSINQGKGAEQYF

J gene: TRBJ1-5
V gene: TRBV19
clone size: -
D gene: -
CDR3 DNA: TGTGCCAGTAGTTTGGGTACAGGGATTAGCAATCAGCCCCAGCATTTT
CDR3 protein: CASSLGTGISNQPQHF